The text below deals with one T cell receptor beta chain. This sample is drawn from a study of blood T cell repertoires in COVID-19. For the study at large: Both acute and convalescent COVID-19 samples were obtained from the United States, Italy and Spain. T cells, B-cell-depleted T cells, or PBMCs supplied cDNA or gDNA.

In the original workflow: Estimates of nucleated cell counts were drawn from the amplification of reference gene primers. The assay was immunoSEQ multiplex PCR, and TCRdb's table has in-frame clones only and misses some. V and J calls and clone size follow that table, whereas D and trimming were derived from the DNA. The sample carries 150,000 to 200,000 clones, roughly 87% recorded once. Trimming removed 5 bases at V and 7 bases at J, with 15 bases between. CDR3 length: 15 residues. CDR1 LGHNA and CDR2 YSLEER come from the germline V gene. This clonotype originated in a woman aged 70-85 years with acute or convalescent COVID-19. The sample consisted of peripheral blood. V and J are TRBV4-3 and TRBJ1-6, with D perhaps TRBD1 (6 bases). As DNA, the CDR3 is TGCGCCAGCAGCTGGACGGCAGGGGACAATTCACCCCTCCACTTT. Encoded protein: CASSWTAGDNSPLHF.